Shown below are 11 T cell receptor beta chains from a single sample sequenced in a study of blood T cell repertoires in COVID-19. Some clones are missing from TCRdb's copy, which holds only in-frame ones; the method was immunoSEQ multiplex PCR. The table lists 100,000 to 150,000 clones, 65% to 85% of them singletons. The source material was peripheral blood. These TCRs come from a woman in her sixties or seventies with acute or convalescent COVID-19.

The chain recombines TRBV11-2 with TRBJ2-2; 13 nucleotides match TRBD2. V shed 3 bases and J 5 bases; nucleotides not matched to a gene: 6. Germline V gene lookup returns CDR1 SGHAT and CDR2 FQNNGV. CDR3 length: 17 amino acids. In DNA form, the CDR3 reads TGTGCCAGCAGCTTCGGACTAGCGGGGGCCGCTACCGGGGAGCTGTTTTTT. It is translated as CASSFGLAGAATGELFF.

The chain recombines TRBV18 with TRBJ1-4; D is ambiguous. This CDR3 comprises 14 residues. Trimming removed 6 bases at V and 7 bases at J, with 15 bases between. Germline values: CDR1 KGHSH, CDR2 LQKENI. The CDR3 loop is CASSSGVEGEKLFF. CDR3 coding DNA: TGTGCCAGCTCTTCCGGGGTGGAAGGTGAAAAACTGTTTTTT.

V usage is TRBV7-6 and J usage is TRBJ2-5; D perhaps matches TRBD1 (6 bases). The V end was cut by 1 base, the J end by 2 bases, with 17 bases between. Germline CDR1 reads SGHVS; CDR2 reads FNYEAQ. The CDR3 spans 17 residues. In nucleotides, the CDR3 is TGTGCCAGCAGCTTAGGGACGATGAGACAGGTACAAGAGACCCAGTACTTC. This translates into CASSLGTMRQVQETQYF.

The V call is TRBV5-4, the J call TRBJ1-4; 9 nucleotides line up with TRBD1. J lost 0 bases, V lost 4 bases, and 4 bases had no gene match. Germline-derived CDR1 and CDR2 are SGHNT and YYREEE (reference sequence). The length of the CDR3 is 16 residues. As DNA, the CDR3 is TGTGCCAGCAGCCTGACAGGGGGGACAACTAATGAAAAACTGTTTTTT. Its protein product is CASSLTGGTTNEKLFF.

This clone was detected only a few times. The genes are TRBV19 and TRBJ1-6; D not certain. Germline V CDR1 and CDR2: LNHDA, SQIVND (reference sequence). V lost 5 bases, J lost 7 bases, and 15 bases lay in between. The CDR3 extends over 15 amino acids. CDR3 nucleotide sequence: TGTGCCAGTAGTCCCGCCGGAGCGAGGAATTCACCCCTCCACTTT. It translates to CASSPAGARNSPLHF.

V and J are TRBV7-2 and TRBJ2-2, with D perhaps TRBD1 (6 bases). CDR1 is SGHTA, CDR2 FQGNSA, per germline. The CDR3 contains 14 residues. Trimming stripped 7 bases from V and 6 bases from J, with 15 bases between. In DNA form, the CDR3 reads TGTGCCAGCAAGGTCCAGACAGGTCCCGGGGAGCTGTTTTTT. Amino acids: CASKVQTGPGELFF.

This clone showed up just once. CDR3 coding DNA: TGTGCCAGCAGCCGCCTCGGGACAGCATACAATGAGCAGTTCTTC. It yields the protein CASSRLGTAYNEQFF. The rearrangement links TRBV6-2 or TRBV6-3 to TRBJ2-1; TRBD1 agrees at 7 bases. The CDR3 totals 15 residues. V gave up 6 bases and J gave up 4 bases; unmatched junction bases: 9. Germline lookup yields CDR1 MNHEY and CDR2 SVGEGT.

This CDR3 is CASSQGVRQGAPGANVLTF. The CDR3 nucleotides read TGCGCCAGCAGCCAAGGAGTGAGACAGGGGGCGCCTGGGGCCAACGTCCTGACTTTC. The gene calls are TRBV4-3 and TRBJ2-6, with TRBD1 identical over 10 bases. The CDR3 contains 19 residues. Germline V lookup: CDR1 LGHNA, CDR2 YSLEER. V lost 1 base and J lost 2; bases outside the gene matches: 8.

The V gene is TRBV7-9, the J gene TRBJ2-1, with D perhaps matching TRBD1 (6 bases). This CDR3 region has 14 residues. Germline CDR1 SEHNR, CDR2 FQNEAQ (reference sequence). Trimming took off 5 bases at V and 1 base at J, with 9 bases between the two ends. The CDR3 DNA reads TGTGCCAGCAGCCCAGGGGTTTCCTACAATGAGCAGTTCTTC. This sequence encodes CASSPGVSYNEQFF.

This chain uses TRBV21-1 with TRBJ2-3; no check of the table's D call, TRBD2, against the DNA was made. TRBV21-1 constitutes a pseudogene. This CDR3 spans 16 amino acids. The CDR3 DNA reads TGTGCCAGCAGCAAAGTGCGGGGGCTGGGCACAGATACGCAGTATTTT. Protein: CASSKVRGLGTDTQYF.

The J gene is TRBJ2-2, the V gene TRBV5-4; 10 bases fit TRBD2. Germline V lookup: CDR1 SGHNT, CDR2 YYREEE (reference sequence). J lost 8 bases, V lost 4 bases, and 14 bases had no gene match. CDR3 size: 17 residues. In DNA form, the CDR3 reads TGTGCCAGCAGCCCCGGGGGGCTAGCGGGGGTTTCGGGGGAGCTGTTTTTT. Encoded protein: CASSPGGLAGVSGELFF.